This TCR beta chain was found in a study of T cells in Graves' hyperthyroidism and ophthalmopathy. Study observations and caveats: Appearing also in blood were most of the thyroid clonotypes expanded above 0.001. The model identified upcoming ophthalmopathy a median 6.5 months ahead of onset.

Authors of the study amplified TCR beta CDR3 regions from RNA transcripts. HTBI primers were employed in a first-round RT-PCR of the TCR CDR3. TCRdb reanalysed the multiplex PCR reads using MiXCR and keeps one entry per CDR3 protein. This table holds around 500,000 distinct CDR3 sequences, roughly 14% found once. Ten or more counts support this clonotype. Its antigen is undetermined. Trimming stripped 6 bases from V and 0 bases from J, with 11 bases between. This CDR3 has 14 amino acids. CDR1 SEHNR and CDR2 FQNEAQ come from the germline V gene (reference sequence). Exclusion criteria comprised uncontrolled infection, other autoimmune disease, pregnancy or lactation. Based on clinical symptoms, serum thyroxine and TRAb, thyroid ultrasound and orbital computed tomography, diagnoses were reached.

The J gene is TRBJ1-1, the V gene TRBV7-9, with D perhaps matching TRBD1 (5 bases). Source material: blood. This TCR derives from a woman younger than 35 with Graves' hyperthyroidism. The CDR3 loop is CASRDSLMNTEAFF. The CDR3 region has the DNA TGTGCCAGCAGAGACAGTCTCATGAACACTGAAGCTTTCTTT.